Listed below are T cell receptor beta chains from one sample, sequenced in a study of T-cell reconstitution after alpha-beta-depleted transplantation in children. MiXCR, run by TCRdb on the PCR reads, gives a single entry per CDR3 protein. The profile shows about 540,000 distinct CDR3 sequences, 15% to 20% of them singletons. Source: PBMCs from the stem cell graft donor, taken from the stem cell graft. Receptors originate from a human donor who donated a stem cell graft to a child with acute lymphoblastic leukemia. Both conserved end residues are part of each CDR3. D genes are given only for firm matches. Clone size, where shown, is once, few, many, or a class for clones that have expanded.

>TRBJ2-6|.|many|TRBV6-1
CASSLTRTSGANVLTF
TGTGCCAGCAGTCTTACCCGGACATCTGGGGCCAACGTCCTGACTTTC
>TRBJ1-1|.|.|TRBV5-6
CASSLVDGRQGTEAFF
TGTGCCAGCAGCTTGGTGGACGGTCGGCAGGGCACTGAAGCTTTCTTT
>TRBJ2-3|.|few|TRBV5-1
CASRFPGGDTQYF
TGCGCCAGCAGATTCCCTGGAGGAGATACGCAGTATTTT
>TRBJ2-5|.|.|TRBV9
CASSVGGLALQETQYF
TGTGCCAGCAGCGTAGGAGGGCTAGCGCTCCAAGAGACCCAGTACTTC
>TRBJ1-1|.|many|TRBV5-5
CASSSNFAAFF
TGTGCCAGCAGCTCAAATTTTGCAGCTTTCTTT
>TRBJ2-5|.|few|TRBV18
CASSPTAGAGVGETQYF
TGTGCCAGCTCACCGACTGCGGGGGCGGGAGTAGGAGAGACCCAGTACTTC
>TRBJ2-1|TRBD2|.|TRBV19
CASSMPRQKSGGYNEQFF
TGTGCCAGTAGTATGCCCCGGCAGAAAAGCGGGGGTTACAATGAGCAGTTCTTC
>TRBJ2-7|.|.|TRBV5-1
CASSLGAHEQYF
TGCGCCAGCAGCTTGGGAGCACACGAGCAGTACTTC
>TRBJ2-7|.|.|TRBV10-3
CAISALLVAEQYF
TGTGCCATCAGTGCTCTCCTAGTCGCCGAGCAGTACTTC
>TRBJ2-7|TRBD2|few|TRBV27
CASSFGGRAAQYF
TGTGCCAGCAGTTTTGGCGGGAGGGCCGCGCAGTACTTC